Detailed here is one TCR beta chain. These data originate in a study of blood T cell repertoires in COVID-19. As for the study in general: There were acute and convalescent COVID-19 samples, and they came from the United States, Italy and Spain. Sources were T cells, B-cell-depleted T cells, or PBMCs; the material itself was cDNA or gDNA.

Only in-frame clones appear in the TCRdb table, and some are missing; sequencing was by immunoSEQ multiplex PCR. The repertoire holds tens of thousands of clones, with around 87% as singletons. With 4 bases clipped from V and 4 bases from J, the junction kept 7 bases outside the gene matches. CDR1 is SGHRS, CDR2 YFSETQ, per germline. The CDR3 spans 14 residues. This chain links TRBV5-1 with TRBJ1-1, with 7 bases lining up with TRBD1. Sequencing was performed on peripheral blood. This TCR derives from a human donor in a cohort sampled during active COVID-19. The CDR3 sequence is CASSTRQGRTEAFF. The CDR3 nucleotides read TGCGCCAGCAGCACAAGACAGGGTCGCACTGAAGCTTTCTTT.